Following are 26 T cell receptor beta chains from one sample sequenced in a study of cytomegalovirus exposure and HLA in healthy donors (dated by TCRdb to about 2017). Library preparation was by the immunoSEQ multiplex PCR assay. For the multiplex PCR, a mixture combining 60 forward primers for TCR Vbeta segments and 13 reverse primers for TCR Jbeta segments was used. This is the immuneACCESS table as TCRdb keeps it, with only in-frame sequences that have V and J called. A part of the clones is gone; compared with another copy, unresolved V genes explain less than half, and the rest is unexplained. The sample table shows fewer than 250,000 clones, and more than 80% are seen once. Approximately 2.8% of the sample is in the top ten clones. The sample consisted of PBMCs. Every receptor here comes from a man under 40 in good health and CMV-seronegative.

The rearrangement links TRBV5-1 to TRBJ2-1, with D tentatively TRBD1 (5 bases). CDR3 length equals 15 residues. Trimming pared 1 base from V and 1 base from J, leaving 9 bases between. The germline CDR1 and CDR2 sequences are SGHRS and YFSETQ. The CDR3 region has the DNA TGCGCCAGCAGCTTGCCATCAGGGTCCTACAATGAGCAGTTCTTC. This codes for CASSLPSGSYNEQFF.

The chain links TRBV19 to TRBJ1-1, with TRBD1 as a possible D gene (5 bases). CDR3 length: 16 amino acids. The V and J ends lost 0 bases and 0 bases respectively, with 11 bases between them. Per the germline V gene, CDR1 is LNHDA and CDR2 is SQIVND (reference sequence). CDR3 nucleotides: TGTGCCAGTAGTATAGATTCCAGGGTGGTGAACACTGAAGCTTTCTTT. It encodes CASSIDSRVVNTEAFF. Based on the CDR3 plus reference TRBV19 and TRBJ1-1, the full variable domain is DGGITQSPKYLFRKEGQNVTLSCEQNLNHDAMYWYRQDPGQGLRLIYYSQIVNDFQKGDIAEGYSVSREKKESFPLTVTSAQKNPTAFYLCASSIDSRVVNTEAFFGQGTRLTVV.

The chain combines TRBV28 with TRBJ1-6; D unresolved. The CDR3 has 15 residues. Trimming left V 5 bases short and J 3 bases short, with 11 bases between. CDR1 MDHEN and CDR2 SYDVKM come from the germline V gene. DNA for the CDR3: TGTGCCAGCAGTCCATACGGGGACTATAATTCACCCCTCCACTTT. Its translation: CASSPYGDYNSPLHF. The full variable domain, in which reference TRBV28 and TRBJ1-6 provide the parts outside the CDR3, is DVKVTQSSRYLVKRTGEKVFLECVQDMDHENMFWYRQDPGLGLRLIYFSYDVKMKEKGDIPEGYSVSREKKERFSLILESASTNQTSMYLCASSPYGDYNSPLHFGNGTRLTVT.

J is TRBJ1-2 and V is TRBV6-5, with D unresolved. This CDR3 contains 16 residues. With 0 bases removed from V and 5 bases from J, the gap between germline ends came to 16 bases. Germline lookup yields CDR1 MNHEY and CDR2 SVGAGI. The CDR3 nucleotides are TGTGCCAGCAGTTACTCTATGGAGATAATGGAGTATGGCTACACCTTC. Its protein product is CASSYSMEIMEYGYTF.

This chain joins TRBV19 and TRBJ1-2, with TRBD1 as a possible D gene (6 bases). The V end lost 5 bases, the J end lost 13 bases, and 14 bases lay between the germline ends. This CDR3 comprises 11 residues. Germline values: CDR1 LNHDA, CDR2 SQIVND (reference sequence). The CDR3: CASSSTGSATF. The CDR3 DNA reads as TGTGCCAGTAGTTCCACAGGGTCCGCCACCTTC.

The rearrangement links TRBV5-1 to TRBJ2-7, with 7 nucleotides matching TRBD2. CDR1 and CDR2 from the germline V gene are SGHRS and YFSETQ. The CDR3 runs 15 residues. J lost 0 bases, V lost 7 bases, and 10 bases had no gene match. The CDR3, as DNA: TGCGCCAGCTCGCCCCGGGGCGGGGGCTCCTACGAGCAGTACTTC. Amino acids: CASSPRGGGSYEQYF.

CDR3 in amino acids: CASTQAGGIQTQYF. In nucleotides, the CDR3 is TGTGCCAGCACCCAAGCGGGGGGTATCCAGACCCAGTACTTC. V usage is TRBV5-4 and J usage is TRBJ2-5; the match to TRBD2 covers 9 bases. CDR1 is SGHNT, CDR2 YYREEE, per germline (reference sequence). The CDR3 loop spans 14 amino acids. Trimming removed 6 bases from V and 6 bases from J; junction bases left unmatched: 9.

V and J are TRBV7-8 and TRBJ1-4; 8 bases are a match to TRBD1. The CDR3 loop spans 14 amino acids. J gave up 8 bases and V 5 bases, and 7 bases lay outside the gene matches. Per germline, CDR1 SGHVS and CDR2 FQNEAQ. The CDR3 reads CASSLRGRGEKLFF. In nucleotides, the CDR3 is TGTGCCAGCAGCCTCAGGGGGCGGGGAGAAAAACTGTTTTTT. The entire variable domain, with the rest obtained from reference TRBV7-8 and TRBJ1-4, is as follows: GAGVSQSPRYKVAKRGQDVALRCDPISGHVSLFWYQQALGQGPEFLTYFQNEAQLDKSGLPSDRFFAERPEGSVSTLKIQRTQQEDSAVYLCASSLRGRGEKLFFGSGTQLSVL.

The gene calls are TRBV2 and TRBJ2-1, with D tentatively TRBD1 (5 bases). This CDR3 comprises 15 residues. Deletions cut 3 bases from V and 0 bases from J, with 9 bases between. CDR1 SNHLY and CDR2 FYNNEI come from the germline V gene. The CDR3 coding sequence is TGTGCCAGCAGTGACTGGGGCAGCTCCTACAATGAGCAGTTCTTC. It is translated as CASSDWGSSYNEQFF.

The genes are TRBV5-4 and TRBJ2-1; TRBD2 is a possible D gene (6 bases). V was pared by 4 bases and J by 4 bases, with 15 bases between. This CDR3 contains 15 residues. The V gene's germline CDR1 is SGHNT and CDR2 YYREEE (reference sequence). The chain's CDR3 is CASSRGTGEYNEQFF. In DNA, the CDR3 is TGTGCCAGCAGCCGCGGGACGGGTGAATACAATGAGCAGTTCTTC.

The chain couples TRBV7-8 to TRBJ2-1, with D possibly being TRBD2 (6 bases). Trimming took 1 base from V and 2 from J, leaving 9 bases between them. This CDR3 has 15 amino acids. Germline V lookup: CDR1 SGHVS, CDR2 FQNEAQ. In nucleotides, the CDR3 is TGTGCCAGCAGCTTAGGACTAGGCCCCTACAATGAGCAGTTCTTC. Translating gives CASSLGLGPYNEQFF. The full variable domain, completed using reference TRBV7-8 and TRBJ2-1, is GAGVSQSPRYKVAKRGQDVALRCDPISGHVSLFWYQQALGQGPEFLTYFQNEAQLDKSGLPSDRFFAERPEGSVSTLKIQRTQQEDSAVYLCASSLGLGPYNEQFFGPGTRLTVL.

Comment on this clone: This specimen includes other DNA sequences encoding the same CDR3. V is TRBV7-9 and J is TRBJ2-7; weak D call: TRBD2 (7 bases). Germline CDR1 SEHNR, CDR2 FQNEAQ (reference sequence). This CDR3 region has 12 residues. V was pared by 3 bases and J by 7 bases, with 10 bases between. The CDR3 DNA reads TGTGCCAGCAGCTTGGGGGGGCGGGAGCAGTACTTC. This sequence encodes CASSLGGREQYF.

This clone has more than one count but fewer than ten. The chain has TRBV7-2 and TRBJ2-5, with 7 bases identical to TRBD1. From germline, CDR1 is SGHTA and CDR2 FQGNSA. Losses at the gene ends were 5 bases for V and 0 bases for J; bases not matched to a gene: 9. The CDR3 sequence is 16 residues long. For the CDR3, the DNA is TGTGCCAGCAGCCACCGACAGGGAACATACCAAGAGACCCAGTACTTC. Translating it yields CASSHRQGTYQETQYF. Drawing the rest from reference TRBV7-2 and TRBJ2-5, the complete variable domain is GAGVSQSPSNKVTEKGKDVELRCDPISGHTALYWYRQSLGQGLEFLIYFQGNSAPDKSGLPSDRFSAERTGGSVSTLTIQRTQQEDSAVYLCASSHRQGTYQETQYFGPGTRLLVL.

V is TRBV2 and J is TRBJ2-5; weak D call: TRBD2 (5 bases). Germline V gene data show CDR1 as SNHLY and CDR2 as FYNNEI. The CDR3 is 10 amino acids. Trimming shortened V by 5 bases and J by 7 bases, and 5 bases separated the two germline ends. The CDR3, as DNA: TGTGCCAGCAGTCGGGGGACCCAGTACTTC. Protein product: CASSRGTQYF.

This clone has only a few counts. The chain is built from TRBV7-8 and TRBJ1-3; D perhaps matches TRBD1 (5 bases). Between the trimmed V and J ends, which lost 1 base and 1 base, there was a span of 11 bases. This CDR3 region has 16 residues. Germline lookup yields CDR1 SGHVS and CDR2 FQNEAQ. CDR3 sequence reads: CASSLGQGTSGNTIYF. CDR3 DNA sequence: TGTGCCAGCAGCTTAGGGCAGGGAACTTCTGGAAACACCATATATTTT.

In its sample, this clone was seen a few times. J is TRBJ2-5 and V is TRBV5-6; TRBD1 agrees at 7 bases. V shed 4 bases and J 4 bases; nucleotides not matched to a gene: 13. The CDR3 extends over 16 amino acids. Germline V CDR1 and CDR2: SGHDT, YYEEEE. The CDR3 DNA follows: TGTGCCAGCAGCAACCAACTAGGGAAGGGGGCAGAGACCCAGTACTTC. It yields the protein CASSNQLGKGAETQYF.

The chain employs TRBV5-1 and TRBJ2-5; D gene unclear. This CDR3 is built from 13 residues. The germline V gene encodes CDR1 SGHRS and CDR2 YFSETQ. V gave up 2 bases and J gave up 2 bases, with 7 bases separating them. CDR3 region: CASSFTLQETQYF. The CDR3 DNA is TGCGCCAGCAGCTTCACCCTACAAGAGACCCAGTACTTC.

The CDR3 nucleotides are TGTGCCAGCAGTGGCCGAGTTGCAACTAATGAAAAACTGTTTTTT. Translated: CASSGRVATNEKLFF. V and J are TRBV2 and TRBJ1-4; D call uncertain. The CDR3 totals 15 residues. V was trimmed by 4 bases and J by 0 bases, leaving 9 bases between them. Germline loops: CDR1 SNHLY, CDR2 FYNNEI.

The chain recombines TRBV10-3 with TRBJ1-6; TRBD1 might be the D (5 bases). There are 16 residues in the CDR3. V shed 4 bases and J shed 8 bases, with 18 bases lying between them. Germline CDR1 reads ENHRY; CDR2 reads SYGVKD. In DNA form, the CDR3 reads TGTGCCATCAGTGTGGCGGGGCTAAAAAGGGATTCACCCCTCCACTTT. Amino acid sequence: CAISVAGLKRDSPLHF.

The V call is TRBV27, the J call TRBJ1-1; TRBD1 is a possible D gene (5 bases). The germline V gene encodes CDR1 MNHEY and CDR2 SMNVEV (reference sequence). Between the trimmed V and J ends, which lost 5 bases and 5 bases, there was a span of 18 bases. This CDR3 has 15 amino acids. The CDR3 is CASSPTGGGGTEAFF. As DNA, the CDR3 is TGTGCCAGCAGTCCCACGGGTGGGGGAGGGACTGAAGCTTTCTTT.

The V gene is TRBV27, the J gene TRBJ2-2; a possible D gene is TRBD2 (6 bases). Germline CDR1 and CDR2: MNHEY and SMNVEV (reference sequence). Trimming stripped 5 bases from V and 6 bases from J, with 19 bases between. This CDR3 region has 16 residues. CDR3 in DNA: TGTGCCAGCAGTCTAGGGACTGCAACGTACGCCGGGGAGCTGTTTTTT. Its translation is CASSLGTATYAGELFF.

This chain links TRBV5-4 with TRBJ2-1; TRBD2 agrees at 7 bases. The CDR3 is 15 amino acids. V dropped 5 bases and J dropped 3; count of bases not matched to a gene: 8. CDR1 and CDR2 from the germline V gene are SGHNT and YYREEE (reference sequence). In nucleotides, the CDR3 is TGTGCCAGCAGTCAGAAGAGCGGGAACTACAATGAGCAGTTCTTC. It translates to CASSQKSGNYNEQFF.

This clone was observed a few times. CDR3 DNA: TGTGCCAGCAGTTCCCCCGCTAACTATGGCTACACCTTC. Protein: CASSSPANYGYTF. This sequence joins TRBV6-5 and TRBJ1-2; D ambiguous. CDR1 and CDR2 from the germline V gene are MNHEY and SVGAGI. The CDR3 is 13 amino acids. Trimming shortened V by 4 bases and J by 0 bases, and 6 bases separated the two germline ends.

Concerning this clone: The junction departs from germline at one end; a sequencing error may be responsible. The chain employs TRBV28 and TRBJ2-7, with 9 positions matching TRBD1. Germline V gene data show CDR1 as MDHEN and CDR2 as SYDVKM. The CDR3 loop spans 11 amino acids. In nucleotides, the CDR3 is TGTGCCAGCAGTTTCGGACAGGGGAGGGACTTC. Residues: CASSFGQGRDF.

The V gene is TRBV2, the J gene TRBJ2-5, with 11 bases lining up with TRBD2. This CDR3 spans 14 amino acids. After removal of 6 bases from V and 5 bases from J, the junction contained 5 bases not matched to a gene. The germline V gene has CDR1 SNHLY and CDR2 FYNNEI. CDR3 amino acids: CASSVAGGRETQYF. CDR3 sequence (DNA): TGTGCCAGCAGCGTAGCGGGGGGGCGGGAGACCCAGTACTTC.

The rearrangement links TRBV28 to TRBJ1-6; a weak D match, TRBD1 (6 bases). This CDR3 contains 14 residues. The germline CDR1 and CDR2 sequences are MDHEN and SYDVKM. V was shortened by 5 bases and J by 8 bases, with 13 bases between the two germline ends. For the CDR3, the DNA is TGTGCCAGCAGTGGGGGACACCTTTATTCACCCCTCCACTTT. Amino acids: CASSGGHLYSPLHF. The full variable domain, rest sourced from reference TRBV28 and TRBJ1-6, is DVKVTQSSRYLVKRTGEKVFLECVQDMDHENMFWYRQDPGLGLRLIYFSYDVKMKEKGDIPEGYSVSREKKERFSLILESASTNQTSMYLCASSGGHLYSPLHFGNGTRLTVT.